This T cell receptor (beta chain) was retrieved from a study of cytomegalovirus exposure and HLA in healthy donors. Study-level information: The roughly 120 validation repertoires and the 650 to 850 first-cohort repertoires shared a platform, a later analysis reported. Findings of the study overall: First-cohort TCR clusters were later found to tend to co-occur in the 120 or so validation repertoires.

Regarding this clone: The antigen remains unidentified.

J gave up 6 bases and V 8 bases, and 4 bases lay outside the gene matches. Per the germline V gene, CDR1 is MNHNS and CDR2 is SASEGT. This CDR3 is 13 amino acids long. This table comes from immunoSEQ multiplex PCR, and its TCRdb copy is limited to in-frame clones, with some not included. The profile shows nearly 110,000 clones, about nine tenths of them singletons. The sequence was collected from a woman under 30 in good health and CMV-seropositive. Sequencing input: PBMCs. This sequence joins TRBV6-1 and TRBJ1-4, with 9 bases that match TRBD1. CDR3 sequence: CASGRTGDEKLFF. In nucleotides, the CDR3 is TGTGCCAGCGGGCGGACAGGGGATGAAAAACTGTTTTTT.